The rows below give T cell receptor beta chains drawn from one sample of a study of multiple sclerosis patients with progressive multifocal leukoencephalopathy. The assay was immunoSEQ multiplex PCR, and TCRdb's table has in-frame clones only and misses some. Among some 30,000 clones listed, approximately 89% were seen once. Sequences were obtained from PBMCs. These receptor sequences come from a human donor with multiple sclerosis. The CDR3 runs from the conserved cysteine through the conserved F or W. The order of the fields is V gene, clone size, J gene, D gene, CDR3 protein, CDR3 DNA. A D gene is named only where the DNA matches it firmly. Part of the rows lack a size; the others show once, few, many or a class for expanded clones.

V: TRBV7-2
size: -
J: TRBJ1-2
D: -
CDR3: CASSFTYPHNYGYTF
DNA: TGTGCCAGCAGCTTTACCTACCCCCATAACTATGGCTACACCTTC

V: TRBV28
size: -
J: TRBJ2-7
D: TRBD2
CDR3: CASSPLAGASGEQYF
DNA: TGTGCCAGCAGTCCTCTAGCGGGAGCAAGTGGCGAGCAGTACTTC

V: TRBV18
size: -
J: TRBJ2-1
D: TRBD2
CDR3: CASSPKTSGSSYNEQFF
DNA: TGTGCCAGCTCACCCAAAACTAGCGGGAGCTCCTACAATGAGCAGTTCTTC

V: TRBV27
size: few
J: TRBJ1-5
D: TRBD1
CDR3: CATRAGGVWMGNQPQHF
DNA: TGTGCCACCCGTGCAGGGGGGGTTTGGATGGGCAATCAGCCCCAGCATTTT

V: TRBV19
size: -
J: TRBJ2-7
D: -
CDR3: CASGNSYSYEQYF
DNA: TGTGCCAGTGGTAACAGCTACTCCTACGAGCAGTACTTC

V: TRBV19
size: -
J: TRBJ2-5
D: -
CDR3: CASSMLGGGTEETQYF
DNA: TGTGCCAGTAGTATGCTAGGGGGAGGGACCGAAGAGACCCAGTACTTC

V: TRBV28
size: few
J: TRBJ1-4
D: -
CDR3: CASRVTDNEKLFF
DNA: TGTGCCAGCAGGGTGACAGATAATGAAAAACTGTTTTTT

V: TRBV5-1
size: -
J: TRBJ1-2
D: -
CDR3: CASSSRRGSGILNYGYTF
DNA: TGCGCCAGCAGCTCCCGGAGGGGTAGCGGGATTTTGAACTATGGCTACACCTTC

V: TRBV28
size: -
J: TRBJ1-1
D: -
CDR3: CASSAGQGGVAFF
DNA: TGTGCCAGCAGTGCGGGGCAGGGTGGAGTTGCTTTCTTT

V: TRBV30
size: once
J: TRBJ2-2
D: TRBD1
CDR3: CAWSDRQGLGELFF
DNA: TGTGCCTGGAGTGACAGACAGGGGCTAGGGGAGCTGTTTTTT

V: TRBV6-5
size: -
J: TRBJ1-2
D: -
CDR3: CASTRVLGFGLGYTF
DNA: TGTGCCAGCACCCGGGTTTTGGGGTTCGGGCTTGGCTACACCTTC

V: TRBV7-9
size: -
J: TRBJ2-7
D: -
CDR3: CASSPPTGSNRPEQYF
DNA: TGTGCCAGCAGCCCTCCCACCGGGAGCAACAGGCCCGAGCAGTACTTC

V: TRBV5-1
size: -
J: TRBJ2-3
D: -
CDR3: CASSLVFRGTDTQYF
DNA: TGCGCCAGCAGCTTGGTTTTTCGGGGGACAGATACGCAGTATTTT

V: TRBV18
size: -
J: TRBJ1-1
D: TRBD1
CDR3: CASSPWTGNTEAFF
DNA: TGTGCCAGCTCACCCTGGACAGGGAACACTGAAGCTTTCTTT

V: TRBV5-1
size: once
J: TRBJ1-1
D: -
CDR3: CASSWGPLGGDDKNTEAFF
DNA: TGCGCCAGCAGCTGGGGCCCTCTTGGGGGCGACGATAAGAACACTGAAGCTTTCTTT

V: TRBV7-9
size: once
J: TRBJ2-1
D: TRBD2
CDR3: CASSLASGTSSYNEQFF
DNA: TGTGCCAGCAGCTTGGCTAGCGGGACGAGCTCCTACAATGAGCAGTTCTTC

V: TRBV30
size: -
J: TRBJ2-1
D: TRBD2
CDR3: CAWSPGGLEQFF
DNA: TGTGCCTGGAGTCCGGGGGGGCTTGAGCAGTTCTTC

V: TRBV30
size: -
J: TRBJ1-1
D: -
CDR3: CAWSIGVGEAFF
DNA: TGTGCCTGGTCCATCGGGGTTGGTGAAGCTTTCTTT

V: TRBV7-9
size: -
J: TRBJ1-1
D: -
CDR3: CASNIITGSEAFF
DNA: TGTGCCAGCAACATAATCACGGGAAGCGAAGCTTTCTTT

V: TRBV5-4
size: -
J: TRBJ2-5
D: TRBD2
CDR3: CASSLDGTSEETQYF
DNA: TGTGCCAGCAGCTTGGATGGGACTAGCGAAGAGACCCAGTACTTC

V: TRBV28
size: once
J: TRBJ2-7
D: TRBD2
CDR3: CATETSGRAGQSYEQYF
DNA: TGTGCCACCGAGACTAGCGGGAGAGCAGGTCAATCCTACGAGCAGTACTTC

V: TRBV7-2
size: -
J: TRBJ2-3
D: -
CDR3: CASSTMLRGSTDTQYF
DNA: TGTGCCAGCAGCACTATGTTGAGGGGAAGCACAGATACGCAGTATTTT

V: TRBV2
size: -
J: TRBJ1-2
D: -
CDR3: CAILSGANYGYTF
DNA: TGTGCCATACTATCCGGAGCTAACTATGGCTACACCTTC

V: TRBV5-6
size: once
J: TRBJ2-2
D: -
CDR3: CASSLSLAMNTGELFF
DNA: TGTGCCAGCAGCTTGAGTCTAGCTATGAACACCGGGGAGCTGTTTTTT

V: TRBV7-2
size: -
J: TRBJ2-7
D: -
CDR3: CASSSVPYEQYF
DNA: TGTGCCAGCAGCTCCGTCCCGTACGAGCAGTACTTC

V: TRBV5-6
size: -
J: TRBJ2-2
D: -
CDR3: CASSADGTNTGELFF
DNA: TGTGCCAGCAGCGCGGACGGAACAAACACCGGGGAGCTGTTTTTT

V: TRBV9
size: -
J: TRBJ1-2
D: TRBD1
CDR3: CASSVGQGSKGGYTF
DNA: TGTGCCAGCAGCGTGGGACAGGGGAGTAAGGGTGGCTACACCTTC

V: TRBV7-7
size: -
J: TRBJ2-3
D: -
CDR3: CASSLGQGTDTQYF
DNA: TGTGCTAGCAGCTTAGGGCAGGGCACAGATACGCAGTATTTT

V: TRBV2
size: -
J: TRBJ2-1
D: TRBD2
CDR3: CASSANLVALAGDAGNEQFF
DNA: TGTGCCAGCAGCGCGAACCTCGTAGCGCTAGCGGGAGATGCGGGCAATGAGCAGTTCTTC

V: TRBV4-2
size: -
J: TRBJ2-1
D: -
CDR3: CASSQDVLQFF
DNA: TGTGCCAGCAGCCAAGACGTCCTGCAGTTCTTC

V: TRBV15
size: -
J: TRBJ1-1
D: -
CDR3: CATSKGGIAEAFF
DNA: TGTGCCACCAGCAAAGGGGGGATCGCTGAAGCTTTCTTT

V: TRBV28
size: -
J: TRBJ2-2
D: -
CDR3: CASSLGLYTGELFF
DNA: TGTGCCAGCAGTTTAGGGCTTTACACCGGGGAGCTGTTTTTT

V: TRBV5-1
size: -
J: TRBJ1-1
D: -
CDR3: CASSLLNTEAFF
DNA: TGCGCCAGCAGCTTGCTGAACACTGAAGCTTTCTTT

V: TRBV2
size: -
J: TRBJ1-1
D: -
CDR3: CASSEDSSGRVTEAFF
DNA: TGTGCCAGCAGTGAAGATTCGTCGGGCAGGGTCACTGAAGCTTTCTTT

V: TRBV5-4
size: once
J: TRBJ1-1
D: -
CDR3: CASSLDHTNTEAFF
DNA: TGTGCCAGCAGCTTGGACCACACGAACACTGAAGCTTTCTTT

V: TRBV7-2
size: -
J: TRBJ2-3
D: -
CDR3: CASSLGFSSRTDTQYF
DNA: TGTGCCAGCAGCTTAGGCTTCTCCAGCAGGACAGATACGCAGTATTTT